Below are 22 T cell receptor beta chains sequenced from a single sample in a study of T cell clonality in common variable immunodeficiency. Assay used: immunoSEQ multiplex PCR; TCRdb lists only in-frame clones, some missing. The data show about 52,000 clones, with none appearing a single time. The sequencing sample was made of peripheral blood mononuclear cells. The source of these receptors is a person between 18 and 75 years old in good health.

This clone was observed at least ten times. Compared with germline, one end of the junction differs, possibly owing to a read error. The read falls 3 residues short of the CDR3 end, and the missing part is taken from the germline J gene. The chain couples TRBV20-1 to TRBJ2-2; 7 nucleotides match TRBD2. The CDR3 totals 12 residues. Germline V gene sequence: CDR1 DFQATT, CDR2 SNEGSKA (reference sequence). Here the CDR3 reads CGVGGVTGELFF. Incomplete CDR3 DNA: TGTGGAGTGGGAGGGGTCACCGGGGAG.

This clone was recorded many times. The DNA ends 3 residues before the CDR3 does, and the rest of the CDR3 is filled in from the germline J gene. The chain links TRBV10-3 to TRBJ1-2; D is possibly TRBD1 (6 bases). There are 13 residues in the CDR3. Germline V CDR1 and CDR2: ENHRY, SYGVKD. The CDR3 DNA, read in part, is TGTGCCATCAGTACGGACAGTCGTAAAGGC. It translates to CAISTDSRKG. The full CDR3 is CAISTDSRKGYTF.

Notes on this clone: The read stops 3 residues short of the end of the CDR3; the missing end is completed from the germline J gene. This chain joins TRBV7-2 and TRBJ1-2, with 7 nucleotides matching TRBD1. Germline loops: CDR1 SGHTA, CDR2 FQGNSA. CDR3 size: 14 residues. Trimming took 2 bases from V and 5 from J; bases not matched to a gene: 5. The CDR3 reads CASSLTGQRYGYTF. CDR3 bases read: TGTGCCAGCAGCTTAACGGGACAGAGGTATGGC.

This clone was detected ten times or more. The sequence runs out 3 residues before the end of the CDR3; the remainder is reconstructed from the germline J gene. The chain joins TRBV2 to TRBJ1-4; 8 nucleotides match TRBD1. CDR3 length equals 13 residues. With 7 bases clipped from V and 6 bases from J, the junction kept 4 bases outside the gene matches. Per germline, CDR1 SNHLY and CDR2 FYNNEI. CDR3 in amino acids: CASMGTGYEKLFF. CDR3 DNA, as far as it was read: TGTGCCAGCATGGGGACAGGATATGAAAAA.

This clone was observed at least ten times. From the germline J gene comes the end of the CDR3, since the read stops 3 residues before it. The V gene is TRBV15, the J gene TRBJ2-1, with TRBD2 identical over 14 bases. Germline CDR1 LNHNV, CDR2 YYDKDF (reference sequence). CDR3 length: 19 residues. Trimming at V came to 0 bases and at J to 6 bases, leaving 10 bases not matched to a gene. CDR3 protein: CATSRDPFATSGRANEQFF. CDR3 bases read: TGTGCCACCAGCAGAGATCCCTTCGCGACTAGCGGGAGGGCCAATGAG.

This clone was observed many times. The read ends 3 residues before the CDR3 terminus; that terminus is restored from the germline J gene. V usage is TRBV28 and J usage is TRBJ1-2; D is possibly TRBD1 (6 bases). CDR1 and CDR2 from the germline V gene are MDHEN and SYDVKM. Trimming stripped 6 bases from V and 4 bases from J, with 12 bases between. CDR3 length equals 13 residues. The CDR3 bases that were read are TGTGCCAGCAGGAACAGGGACCGCTATGGC. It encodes CASRNRDRYG. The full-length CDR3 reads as CASRNRDRYGYTF.

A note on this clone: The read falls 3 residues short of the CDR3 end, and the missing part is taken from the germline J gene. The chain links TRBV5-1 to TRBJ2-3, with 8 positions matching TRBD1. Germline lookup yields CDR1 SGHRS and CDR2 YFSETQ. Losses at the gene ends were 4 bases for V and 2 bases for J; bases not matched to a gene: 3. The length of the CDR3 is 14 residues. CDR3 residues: CASSRDRNTDTQYF. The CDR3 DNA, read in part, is TGCGCCAGCAGCCGGGACAGGAACACAGATACG.

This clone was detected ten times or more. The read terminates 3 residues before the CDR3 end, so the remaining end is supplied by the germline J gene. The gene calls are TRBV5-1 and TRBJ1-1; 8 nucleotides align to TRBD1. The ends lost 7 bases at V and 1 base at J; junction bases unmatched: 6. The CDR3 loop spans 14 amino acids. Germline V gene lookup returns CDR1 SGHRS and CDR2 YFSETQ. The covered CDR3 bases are TGCGCCAGCCTTCCCGGGACAGGGAACACTGAA. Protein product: CASLPGTGNTE. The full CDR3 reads CASLPGTGNTEAFF.

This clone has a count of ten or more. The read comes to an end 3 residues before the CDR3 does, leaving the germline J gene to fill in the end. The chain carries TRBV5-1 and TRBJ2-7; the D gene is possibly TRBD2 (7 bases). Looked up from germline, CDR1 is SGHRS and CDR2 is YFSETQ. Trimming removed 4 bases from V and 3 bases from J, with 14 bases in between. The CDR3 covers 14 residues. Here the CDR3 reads CASSTGTTFYEQYF. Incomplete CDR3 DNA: TGCGCCAGCAGCACAGGGACTACTTTCTACGAG.

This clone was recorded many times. CDR3 bases read: TGTGCCATCAGTGAGCACCCAGGGTCTCGGACAGATACG. Translation: CAISEHPGSRTDT. Given in full, the CDR3 is CAISEHPGSRTDTQYF. J is TRBJ2-3 and V is TRBV10-3; D possibly corresponds to TRBD1 (5 bases). The missing CDR3 end, 3 residues past where the read stops, is filled in from the germline J gene. V dropped 2 bases and J dropped 3 bases, with 15 bases sitting between them. CDR1 is ENHRY and CDR2 is SYGVKD in the germline V gene. The CDR3 totals 16 residues.

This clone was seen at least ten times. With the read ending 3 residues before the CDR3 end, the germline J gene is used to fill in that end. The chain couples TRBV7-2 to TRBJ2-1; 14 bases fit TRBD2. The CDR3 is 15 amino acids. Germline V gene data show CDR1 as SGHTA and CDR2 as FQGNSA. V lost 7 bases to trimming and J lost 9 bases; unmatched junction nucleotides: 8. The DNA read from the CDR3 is TGTGCCAGCACCTACCGAGGACTAGCGGGAGGTGAG. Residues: CASTYRGLAGGE. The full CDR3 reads CASTYRGLAGGEQFF.

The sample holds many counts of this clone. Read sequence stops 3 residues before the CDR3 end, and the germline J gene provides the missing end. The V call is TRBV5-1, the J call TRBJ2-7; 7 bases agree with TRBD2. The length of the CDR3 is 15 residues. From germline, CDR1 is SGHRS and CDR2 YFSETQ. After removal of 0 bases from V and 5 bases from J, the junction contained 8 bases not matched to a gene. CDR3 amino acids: CASSLGGEGKDEQYF. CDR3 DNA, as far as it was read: TGCGCCAGCAGCTTGGGAGGGGAGGGCAAAGACGAG.

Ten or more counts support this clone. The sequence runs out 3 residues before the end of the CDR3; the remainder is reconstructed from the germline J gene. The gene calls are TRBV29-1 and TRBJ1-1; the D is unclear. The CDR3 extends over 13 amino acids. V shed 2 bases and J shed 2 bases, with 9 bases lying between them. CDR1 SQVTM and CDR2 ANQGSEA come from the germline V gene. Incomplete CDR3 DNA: TGCAGCGTTGAACTCACGGGTAACACTGAA. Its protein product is CSVELTGNTE. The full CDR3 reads CSVELTGNTEAFF.

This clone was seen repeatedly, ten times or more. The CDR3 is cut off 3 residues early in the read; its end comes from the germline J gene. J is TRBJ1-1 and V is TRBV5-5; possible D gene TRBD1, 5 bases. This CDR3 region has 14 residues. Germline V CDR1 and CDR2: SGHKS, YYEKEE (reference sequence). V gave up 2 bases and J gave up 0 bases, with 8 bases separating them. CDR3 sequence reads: CASSLGDLNTEAFF. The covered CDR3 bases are TGTGCCAGCAGCTTAGGGGATCTGAACACTGAA.

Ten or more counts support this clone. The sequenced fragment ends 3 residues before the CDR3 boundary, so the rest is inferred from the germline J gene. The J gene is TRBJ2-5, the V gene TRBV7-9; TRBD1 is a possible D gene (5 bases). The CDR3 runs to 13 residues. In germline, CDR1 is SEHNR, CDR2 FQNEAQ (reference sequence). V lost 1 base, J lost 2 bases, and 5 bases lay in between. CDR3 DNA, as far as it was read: TGTGCCAGCAGCTTAGGACAGCAAGAGACC. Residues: CASSLGQQET. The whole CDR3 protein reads CASSLGQQETQYF. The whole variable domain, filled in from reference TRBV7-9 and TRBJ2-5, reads DTGVSQNPRHKITKRGQNVTFRCDPISEHNRLYWYRQTLGQGPEFLTYFQNEAQLEKSRLLSDRFSAERPKGSFSTLEIQRTEQGDSAMYLCASSLGQQETQYFGPGTRLLVL.

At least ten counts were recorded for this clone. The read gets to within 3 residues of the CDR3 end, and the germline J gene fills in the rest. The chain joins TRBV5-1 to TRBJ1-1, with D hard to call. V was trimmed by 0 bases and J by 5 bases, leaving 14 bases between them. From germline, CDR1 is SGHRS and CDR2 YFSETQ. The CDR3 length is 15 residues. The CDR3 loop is CASSLVAGRATEAFF. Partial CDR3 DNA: TGCGCCAGCAGCTTGGTGGCCGGCCGAGCGACTGAA.

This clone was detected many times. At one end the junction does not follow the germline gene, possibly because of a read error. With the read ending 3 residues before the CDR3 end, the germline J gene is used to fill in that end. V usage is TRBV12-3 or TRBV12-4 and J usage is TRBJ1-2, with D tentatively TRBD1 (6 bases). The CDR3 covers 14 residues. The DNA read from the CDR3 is TGTGCCGGCAGTTCCTCGGCGGGGGCCGGTGGC. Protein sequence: CAGSSSAGAGG. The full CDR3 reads CAGSSSAGAGGYTF.

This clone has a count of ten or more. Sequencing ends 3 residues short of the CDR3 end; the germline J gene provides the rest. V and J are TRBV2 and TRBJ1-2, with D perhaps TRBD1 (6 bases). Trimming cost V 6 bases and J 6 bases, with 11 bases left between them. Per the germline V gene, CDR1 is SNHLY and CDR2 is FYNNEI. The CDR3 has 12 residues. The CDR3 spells CASRKGQHGYTF. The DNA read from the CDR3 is TGTGCCAGCAGGAAAGGACAGCATGGC. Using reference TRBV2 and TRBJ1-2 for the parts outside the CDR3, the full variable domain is EPEVTQTPSHQVTQMGQEVILRCVPISNHLYFYWYRQILGQKVEFLVSFYNNEISEKSEIFDDQFSVERPDGSNFTLKIRSTKLEDSAMYFCASRKGQHGYTFGSGTRLTVV.

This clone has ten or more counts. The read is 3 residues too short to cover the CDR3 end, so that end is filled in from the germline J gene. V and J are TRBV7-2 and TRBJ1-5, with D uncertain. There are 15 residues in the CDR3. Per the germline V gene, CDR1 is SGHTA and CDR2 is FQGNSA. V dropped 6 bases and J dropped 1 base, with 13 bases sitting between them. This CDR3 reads CASSLGQGSNQPQHF. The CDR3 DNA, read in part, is TGTGCCAGCAGTTTGGGCCAAGGCAGCAATCAGCCC.

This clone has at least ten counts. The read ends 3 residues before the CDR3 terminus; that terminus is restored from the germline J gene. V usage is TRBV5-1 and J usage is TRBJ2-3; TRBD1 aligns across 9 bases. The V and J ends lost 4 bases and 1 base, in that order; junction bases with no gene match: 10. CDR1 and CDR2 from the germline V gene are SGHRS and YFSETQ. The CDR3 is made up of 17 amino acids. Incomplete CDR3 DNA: TGCGCCAGCAGCCTACTCGGAGGACAGGGGCGCACAGATACG. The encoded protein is CASSLLGGQGRTDT. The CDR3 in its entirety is CASSLLGGQGRTDTQYF.

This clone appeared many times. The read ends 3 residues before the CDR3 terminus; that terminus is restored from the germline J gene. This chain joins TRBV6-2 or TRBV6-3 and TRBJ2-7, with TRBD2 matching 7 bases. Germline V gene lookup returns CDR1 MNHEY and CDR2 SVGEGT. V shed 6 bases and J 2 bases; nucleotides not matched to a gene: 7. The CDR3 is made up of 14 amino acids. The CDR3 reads CASRPSGPPYEQYF. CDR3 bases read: TGTGCCAGCAGACCTAGCGGACCCCCCTACGAG.

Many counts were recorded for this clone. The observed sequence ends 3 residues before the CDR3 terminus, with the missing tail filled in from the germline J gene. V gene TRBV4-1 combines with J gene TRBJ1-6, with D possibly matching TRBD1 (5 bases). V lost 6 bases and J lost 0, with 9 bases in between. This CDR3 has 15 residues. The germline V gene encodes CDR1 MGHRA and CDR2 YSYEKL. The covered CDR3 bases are TGCGCCAGCAGGGCAGGGAACTCCTATAATTCACCC. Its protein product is CASRAGNSYNSP. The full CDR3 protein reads CASRAGNSYNSPLHF.